These 15 T cell receptor beta chains originate from one sample sequenced in a study of blood T cell repertoires in COVID-19. Libraries were prepared by immunoSEQ multiplex PCR; TCRdb keeps only in-frame clonotypes and omits some of them. The repertoire holds about 140,000 clones, with less than 90% as singletons. The source material was peripheral blood. Source of these receptors: a man aged 30 to 39 with COVID-19, enrolled during active disease.

This clone was seen only once. Here the CDR3 reads CASGGTNSRSQFF. DNA for the CDR3: TGTGCCTCCGGGGGGACTAATAGTAGGAGTCAGTTCTTC. This sequence joins TRBV30 and TRBJ2-1, with 7 bases identical to TRBD2. Germline V gives CDR1 GTSNPN, CDR2 SVGIG (reference sequence). Trimming at V came to 7 bases and at J to 13 bases, leaving 16 bases not matched to a gene. The length of the CDR3 is 13 residues.

The V call is TRBV5-1, the J call TRBJ2-1; D perhaps matches TRBD2 (6 bases). V was cut by 0 bases and J by 5 bases, with 12 bases left in between. This CDR3 contains 15 residues. Germline V gives CDR1 SGHRS, CDR2 YFSETQ. CDR3 region: CASSLAGASDNEQFF. The CDR3, as DNA: TGCGCCAGCAGCTTGGCGGGAGCATCCGACAATGAGCAGTTCTTC.

CDR3 region: CASSEIGQGAPGYTF. CDR3 nucleotides: TGTGCCAGCAGTGAGATAGGACAGGGGGCGCCTGGCTACACCTTC. The J gene is TRBJ1-2, the V gene TRBV2; 11 bases line up with TRBD1. The ends lost 3 bases at V and 7 bases at J; junction bases unmatched: 7. CDR3 length equals 15 residues. Germline V gives CDR1 SNHLY, CDR2 FYNNEI.

This clone was observed at least ten times. The chain uses TRBV5-1 and TRBJ1-2, with TRBD1 as a possible D gene (6 bases). V was clipped by 1 base and J by 5 bases, with 9 bases between them. The CDR3 runs to 13 residues. The germline gives CDR1 SGHRS, CDR2 YFSETQ. The CDR3 protein is CASSLRQGYGYTF. CDR3 coding DNA: TGCGCCAGCAGCTTGCGGCAGGGGTATGGCTACACCTTC.

The chain combines TRBV11-2 with TRBJ2-2, with a tentative D call TRBD1 (5 bases). CDR1 and CDR2 from the germline V gene are SGHAT and FQNNGV. Trimming removed 5 bases at V and 5 bases at J, with 18 bases between. This CDR3 contains 16 residues. The CDR3 DNA reads TGTGCCAGCAGCCTGGAGTGGCAGGGTGAGACCGGGGAGCTGTTTTTT. Its translation is CASSLEWQGETGELFF. Looking up the rest from reference TRBV11-2 and TRBJ2-2 gives the full variable domain: EAGVAQSPRYKIIEKRQSVAFWCNPISGHATLYWYQQILGQGPKLLIQFQNNGVVDDSQLPKDRFSAERLKGVDSTLKIQPAKLEDSAVYLCASSLEWQGETGELFFGEGSRLTVL.

The chain joins TRBV2 to TRBJ2-3, with TRBD1 matching 7 bases. Germline trimming cut 9 bases from V and 0 bases from J; bases unmatched to any gene: 3. The CDR3 contains 13 residues. Germline CDR1 is SNHLY and CDR2 is FYNNEI. CDR3 region: CASSTGSTDTQYF. In DNA, the CDR3 is TGTGCCAGTTCGACAGGGAGCACAGATACGCAGTATTTT.

The V gene is TRBV6-5, the J gene TRBJ1-5; TRBD1 matches at 8 bases. The CDR3 runs to 14 residues. Trimming at V came to 5 bases and at J to 6 bases, leaving 6 bases not matched to a gene. Germline V gives CDR1 MNHEY, CDR2 SVGAGI. The DNA of the CDR3 is TGTGCCAGCAGTAATACAGGGGGAAGTCAGCCCCAGCATTTT. It specifies CASSNTGGSQPQHF.

The V and J genes are TRBV7-2 and TRBJ2-1, with D perhaps matching TRBD2 (6 bases). V was pared by 4 bases and J by 8 bases, with 6 bases between. Looked up from germline, CDR1 is SGHTA and CDR2 is FQGNSA. The CDR3 totals 11 residues. The CDR3 DNA reads TGTGCCAGCAGCTCGGGGGATGAGCAGTTCTTC. It encodes CASSSGDEQFF.

This rearrangement joins TRBV10-1 to TRBJ2-2, with D unresolved. CDR1 is WNHNN and CDR2 is SYGVQD in the germline V gene (reference sequence). The CDR3 runs to 12 residues. V was shortened by 3 bases and J by 9 bases, with 8 bases between the two germline ends. CDR3 DNA sequence: TGCGCCAGCAGTGAAAATTACAGGGAGCTGTTTTTT. Its translation is CASSENYRELFF.

The table lists this clone with a count of one. J is TRBJ1-2 and V is TRBV19; 7 bases fit TRBD1. The J segment lost 3 bases and the V segment lost 5 bases, leaving 9 bases of the junction unmatched. The CDR3 runs to 15 residues. Per germline, CDR1 LNHDA and CDR2 SQIVND (reference sequence). CDR3 bases: TGTGCCAGTAGTGCCCAAACAGGGGTTGACTATGGCTACACCTTC. Translating it yields CASSAQTGVDYGYTF.

This chain joins TRBV28 and TRBJ1-2; possibly TRBD1 for D (5 bases). The CDR3 covers 14 residues. Germline V gene lookup returns CDR1 MDHEN and CDR2 SYDVKM. Trimming cost V 10 bases and J 3 bases, with 18 bases left between them. The CDR3 spells CAIGMEGSYYGYTF. The CDR3 DNA is TGTGCCATCGGCATGGAGGGGAGTTACTATGGCTACACCTTC.

The CDR3 reads CASSPGLYNEQFF. CDR3 nucleotides: TGTGCCAGTAGTCCGGGACTCTACAATGAGCAGTTCTTC. The rearrangement joins TRBV19 to TRBJ2-1; the D gene is possibly TRBD2 (6 bases). V shed 5 bases and J shed 3 bases, with 8 bases lying between them. Germline assignment: CDR1 LNHDA and CDR2 SQIVND (reference sequence). The CDR3 extends over 13 amino acids.

V gene TRBV11-3 combines with J gene TRBJ2-7; 9 nucleotides line up with TRBD2. This CDR3 is built from 14 residues. Germline V gene data show CDR1 as SGHNT and CDR2 as YENEEA. V was clipped by 3 bases and J by 6 bases; unmatched bases: 6. DNA for the CDR3: TGTGCCAGCAGCTTCGGGACTAGCCCGTCCGAGCAGTACTTC. Its protein is CASSFGTSPSEQYF.

The chain carries TRBV10-1 and TRBJ2-2, with 7 bases fitting TRBD1. Germline V CDR1 and CDR2: WNHNN, SYGVQD (reference sequence). V lost 4 bases to trimming and J lost 4 bases; unmatched junction nucleotides: 12. The CDR3 has 17 amino acids. CDR3 DNA: TGCGCCAGCAGTGCTTTACAGGGGACGTCGGGCACCGGGGAGCTGTTTTTT. It translates to CASSALQGTSGTGELFF.

This chain uses TRBV18 with TRBJ2-3; possible D gene TRBD1, 5 bases. The V end was cut by 2 bases, the J end by 3 bases, with 12 bases between. Germline V lookup: CDR1 KGHSH, CDR2 LQKENI. The CDR3 has 15 residues. The CDR3 coding sequence is TGTGCCAGCTCACCATTGCTCAGGGCAACAGATACGCAGTATTTT. Translation: CASSPLLRATDTQYF.